This TCR beta chain is drawn from a study of cytomegalovirus exposure and HLA in healthy donors. Study-wide context: HLA-typed donors were the source of about 85 million unique TCRs, which an early data release held.

With respect to this clone: Its antigen is currently unknown.

Findings of the study overall: The authors considered a cluster of highly shared sequence variants likely to be a sequencing artifact. Researchers reported in a later analysis that a missense DCLRE1C variant was tied to TCR beta V- and J-gene trimming.

This CDR3 has 14 residues. Vbeta (60) and Jbeta (13) primers were used in the PCR. In the authors' workflow: The authors later counted about 80 million unique TCR beta chains, approximately 12 million of them shared. TCRdb keeps only in-frame clones here, not all; method: immunoSEQ multiplex PCR. D and trimming come from the DNA, and the V and J calls and clone size come from that table. The sample includes 130,000 or so clones, roughly three quarters of them seen just once. The J gene is TRBJ1-2, the V gene TRBV21-1. TRBV21-1 is noted as a pseudogene. The sequencing input was PBMCs. The TCR sequence derives from a woman aged 55-70 years in good health and CMV-seronegative. CDR3 DNA sequence: TGTGCCAGCAGCACGGGGGGTGGAGCTCATGGCTACACCTTC. Translation: CASSTGGGAHGYTF.